Following are 9 T cell receptor beta chains from one sample sequenced in a study of T cells in Graves' hyperthyroidism and ophthalmopathy. TCR beta CDR3 regions were amplified from RNA transcripts. With the HTBI primer set, the TCR CDR3 went through a first round of RT-PCR. TCRdb ran MiXCR on the multiplex PCR reads and lists one entry per CDR3 protein. Of 660,000 or so distinct CDR3 sequences detected, around 21% appear once; the ten largest clones hold about 35%. Sequenced: blood. Receptors were obtained from a man younger than 40 with Graves' ophthalmopathy.

This clonotype has a count of ten or more. This chain joins TRBV7-2 and TRBJ2-2; TRBD2 agrees at 11 bases. With V trimmed by 2 bases and J by 6 bases, 8 bases remained unmatched. From germline, CDR1 is SGHTA and CDR2 FQGNSA. The CDR3 consists of 17 residues. The CDR3 here is CASSLRIRTSGPGELFF. The CDR3 DNA sequence: TGTGCCAGCAGCTTAAGAATCCGGACTAGCGGGCCCGGGGAGCTGTTTTTT.

This clonotype was seen ten or more times. The V gene is TRBV5-1, the J gene TRBJ2-1, with 12 positions matching TRBD2. The ends lost 4 bases at V and 4 bases at J; junction bases unmatched: 9. CDR3 length equals 17 residues. The germline V gene has CDR1 SGHRS and CDR2 YFSETQ. The CDR3 protein is CASSQLAGGPKYNEQFF. The CDR3 nucleotides read TGCGCCAGCAGCCAACTAGCGGGAGGCCCCAAGTACAATGAGCAGTTCTTC.

In DNA, the CDR3 is TGTGCCAGCAGCCAGGCTAACTATGGCTACACCTTC. Encoded protein: CASSQANYGYTF. V is TRBV14 and J is TRBJ1-2; D unclear. Trimming took off 3 bases at V and 0 bases at J, with 2 bases between the two ends. The CDR3 consists of 12 residues. The germline V gene has CDR1 SGHDN and CDR2 FVKESK.

This clonotype has at least ten counts. This chain joins TRBV24-1 and TRBJ2-3; D possibly uses TRBD1 or TRBD2 (6 bases each). This CDR3 has 16 amino acids. Germline V gives CDR1 KGHDR, CDR2 SFDVKD. V lost 7 bases, J lost 3 bases, and 19 bases lay in between. The CDR3 sequence: CATRAAAGGGTDTQYF. CDR3 DNA: TGTGCCACCAGGGCCGCGGCAGGAGGGGGGACAGATACGCAGTATTTT.

The V gene is TRBV15, the J gene TRBJ2-3; no clear D gene. The CDR3 extends over 16 amino acids. CDR1 and CDR2 from the germline V gene are LNHNV and YYDKDF (reference sequence). The germline V and J ends were trimmed by 0 bases and 2 bases, with 12 bases remaining between them. CDR3 coding DNA: TGTGCCACCAGCAGAGAAGCTAGTATCAACACAGATACGCAGTATTTT. Its translation: CATSREASINTDTQYF.

The table lists this clonotype with a few counts. The rearrangement links TRBV5-8 to TRBJ1-2, with 7 bases identical to TRBD1. Germline trimming cut 9 bases from V and 4 bases from J; bases unmatched to any gene: 9. This CDR3 contains 13 residues. From germline, CDR1 is SGHTS and CDR2 YDEGEE. The CDR3 is CAITTGSGYGYTF. The CDR3 region has the DNA TGTGCCATAACGACAGGGTCGGGCTATGGCTACACCTTC.

This clonotype has a handful of counts. The chain couples TRBV30 to TRBJ2-5; D is perhaps TRBD2 (6 bases). CDR1 and CDR2 (germline): GTSNPN, SVGIG (reference sequence). The CDR3 spans 13 residues. Trimming left V 3 bases short and J 3 bases short, with 11 bases between. The CDR3 DNA is TGTGCCTGGAGCGATGGCGGGAAAGAGACCCAGTACTTC. It specifies CAWSDGGKETQYF.

This clonotype showed up many times. This chain uses TRBV7-9 with TRBJ2-7, with 7 positions matching TRBD2. The CDR3 has 16 residues. The V and J ends lost 5 bases and 5 bases, in that order; junction bases with no gene match: 15. Germline lookup yields CDR1 SEHNR and CDR2 FQNEAQ (reference sequence). The CDR3 DNA is TGTGCCAGCAGCGCAAGGGAGGGCAGCAGAGGGGACGAGCAGTACTTC. Amino acids: CASSAREGSRGDEQYF.

This chain uses TRBV27 with TRBJ1-1; D may be TRBD1 (6 bases). The ends were cut back, 5 bases at V and 3 bases at J, with 13 bases in the middle. Germline values: CDR1 MNHEY, CDR2 SMNVEV (reference sequence). This CDR3 region has 14 residues. In DNA form, the CDR3 reads TGTGCCAGCAGTCTGGCCGGACAGCACACTGAAGCTTTCTTT. Amino acids: CASSLAGQHTEAFF.